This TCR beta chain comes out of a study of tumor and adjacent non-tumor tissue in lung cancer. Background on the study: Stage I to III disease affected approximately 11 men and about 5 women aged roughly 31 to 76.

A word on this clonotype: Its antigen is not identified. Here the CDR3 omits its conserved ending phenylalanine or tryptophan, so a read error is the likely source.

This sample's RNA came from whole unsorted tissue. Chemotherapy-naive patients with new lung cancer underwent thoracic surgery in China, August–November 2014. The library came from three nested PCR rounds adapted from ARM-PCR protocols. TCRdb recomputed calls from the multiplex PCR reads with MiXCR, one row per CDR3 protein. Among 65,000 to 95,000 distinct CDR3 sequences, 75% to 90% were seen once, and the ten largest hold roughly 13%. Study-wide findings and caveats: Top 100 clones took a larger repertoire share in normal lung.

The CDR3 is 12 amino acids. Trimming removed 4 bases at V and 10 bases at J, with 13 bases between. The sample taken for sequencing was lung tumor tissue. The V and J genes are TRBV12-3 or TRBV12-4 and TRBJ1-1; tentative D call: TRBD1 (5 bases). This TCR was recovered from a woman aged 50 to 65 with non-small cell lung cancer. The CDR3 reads CASSSLRGGAFT. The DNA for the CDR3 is TGTGCCAGCAGTTCCCTTCGGGGGGGAGCTTTCACT.